The following is a T cell receptor (beta chain) sequence with its context. The antigen is undetermined. The sample is drawn from a study of shared clonotypes between healthy human individuals. Trimming removed 3 bases at V and 8 bases at J, with 26 bases between. The CDR3 loop spans 18 amino acids. CDR1 is SGHDT, CDR2 YYEEEE, per germline. Whole-study results and caveats: Estimated clonotype richness was generally higher in naive than memory subsets.

The DNA input per sorted-subset replicate PCR was around 200 ng, corresponding to some 30,000 T cell genomes. Here immunoSEQ multiplex PCR was the method, and the copy in TCRdb shows in-frame clones only, minus some. This sample yields fewer than 1.6 million clones, of which 97% to 99% are seen a single time; approximately 0.4% belongs to the top ten. The chain recombines TRBV5-6 with TRBJ1-4, with D possibly being TRBD1 (6 bases). This sequence originates from a man aged 25-40 years in good health. Specimen: naive CD4+ T cells sorted from blood. Subset given: CD45RA+ positively selected. CDR3 sequence: CASSSQILGQTKGEKLFF. The CDR3 DNA sequence: TGTGCCAGCAGCTCCCAAATCCTCGGACAGACGAAGGGAGAAAAACTGTTTTTT.